The 23 T cell receptor beta chains reported below all come from one sample, sequenced in a study of CD8 T cells in ankylosing spondylitis. TCRdb itself ran the 5' RACE reads through MiXCR, one entry per CDR3 protein. The repertoire holds approximately 210,000 distinct CDR3 sequences, over 10% seen once, with 16% in the top ten. The sequenced sample consisted of blood, either unsorted or a sorted T cell fraction (not recorded which). The receptors here all came from a male donor with ankylosing spondylitis or in good health (not recorded which).

This clonotype was observed at least ten times. This chain uses TRBV12-3 or TRBV12-4 with TRBJ2-7; possibly TRBD2 for D (5 bases). This CDR3 comprises 14 residues. V lost 5 bases and J 2 bases, leaving 13 bases between the germline ends. The CDR3: CASSPSGFTYEQYF. The CDR3 DNA follows: TGTGCCAGCAGTCCCAGCGGATTTACCTACGAGCAGTACTTC.

This clonotype was detected only a few times. The J gene is TRBJ2-1, the V gene TRBV20-1; 10 bases fit TRBD2. Unmatched junction bases numbered 8, after V lost 4 bases and J lost 5 bases. The CDR3 has 15 residues. Germline assignment: CDR1 DFQATT and CDR2 SNEGSKA (reference sequence). The DNA of the CDR3 is TGCAGTGCTATTCGTCTAGCGGGAGCGGACAATGAGCAGTTCTTC. It codes for CSAIRLAGADNEQFF.

J is TRBJ1-4 and V is TRBV28; the match to TRBD1 covers 9 bases. The CDR3 contains 18 residues. V shed 4 bases, J shed 7 bases, and the junction held 16 bases outside the gene matches. CDR1 MDHEN and CDR2 SYDVKM come from the germline V gene. CDR3 loop: CASSSILDGTGMGEKLFF. The DNA of the CDR3 is TGTGCCAGCAGTTCTATTCTGGATGGGACAGGGATGGGTGAAAAACTGTTTTTT.

This clonotype was seen a few times. This chain links TRBV29-1 with TRBJ2-7; TRBD2 might be the D (5 bases). Trimming removed 7 bases from V and 3 bases from J, with 16 bases in between. The CDR3 is 13 amino acids. CDR1 SQVTM and CDR2 ANQGSEA come from the germline V gene. The CDR3, as DNA: TGCAGCGCTACAACGGGAATGGGCTACGAGCAGTACTTC. It encodes CSATTGMGYEQYF.

V and J are TRBV30 and TRBJ2-1; no definite D call. The CDR3 spans 13 residues. Trimming pared 5 bases from V and 0 bases from J, leaving 8 bases between. CDR1 and CDR2 from the germline V gene are GTSNPN and SVGIG (reference sequence). CDR3 loop: CAWDWGSYNEQFF. In nucleotides, the CDR3 is TGTGCCTGGGACTGGGGCTCCTACAATGAGCAGTTCTTC.

This clonotype appeared a few times. V is TRBV12-3 or TRBV12-4 and J is TRBJ2-7; 7 positions agree with TRBD1. Unmatched junction bases numbered 11, after V lost 3 bases and J lost 0 bases. CDR3 length: 17 residues. This CDR3 reads CASSLIRGQESSYEQYF. As DNA, the CDR3 is TGTGCCAGCAGTTTGATTCGCGGACAGGAGAGCTCCTACGAGCAGTACTTC.

This sequence joins TRBV20-1 and TRBJ2-1, with 7 bases fitting TRBD2. CDR3 length: 22 residues. V trimming: 1 base; J trimming: 7 bases; junction bases outside the gene matches: 31. In germline, CDR1 is DFQATT, CDR2 SNEGSKA (reference sequence). The CDR3 protein is CSARGGSGGPEWFMGSGNEQFF. Here the CDR3 DNA reads TGCAGTGCTAGAGGCGGGTCGGGAGGCCCAGAGTGGTTTATGGGATCAGGGAATGAGCAGTTCTTC.

The chain links TRBV29-1 to TRBJ2-7, with TRBD1 matching 8 bases. Germline V gene data show CDR1 as SQVTM and CDR2 as ANQGSEA. V gave up 2 bases and J gave up 3 bases; unmatched junction bases: 18. This CDR3 region has 18 residues. The DNA for the CDR3 is TGCAGCGTTGAAATGTGGGGGCACGGGACAGGCGGTAACTACGAGCAGTACTTC. This encodes CSVEMWGHGTGGNYEQYF.

The chain uses TRBV5-1 and TRBJ1-2, with D maybe TRBD1 (5 bases). V was cut by 1 base and J by 4 bases, with 8 bases left in between. Per germline, CDR1 SGHRS and CDR2 YFSETQ. The CDR3 loop spans 13 amino acids. The CDR3 nucleotides are TGCGCCAGCAGCTTGTGGGACGGCTATGGCTACACCTTC. Translating gives CASSLWDGYGYTF.

V and J are TRBV6-5 and TRBJ1-1, with D maybe TRBD1 (5 bases). The CDR3 spans 15 residues. The germline V gene has CDR1 MNHEY and CDR2 SVGAGI. V lost 2 bases to trimming and J lost 5 bases, with 15 bases between them. The CDR3 loop is CASSYPIGGGTEAFF. CDR3 coding DNA: TGTGCCAGCAGTTACCCCATCGGGGGGGGAACTGAAGCTTTCTTT.

This clonotype showed up many times. DNA of the CDR3: TGTGCCAGCAGTTCCCCAGGAGGGGAACACACCGGGGAGCTGTTTTTT. This codes for CASSSPGGEHTGELFF. V is TRBV12-3 or TRBV12-4 and J is TRBJ2-2; weak D call: TRBD2 (6 bases). This CDR3 region has 16 residues. V lost 4 bases and J 3 bases, leaving 15 bases between the germline ends.

V is TRBV5-5 and J is TRBJ1-1; D gene ambiguous. Germline assignment: CDR1 SGHKS and CDR2 YYEKEE (reference sequence). With 5 bases removed from V and 6 bases from J, the gap between germline ends came to 11 bases. The CDR3 length is 12 residues. The CDR3 DNA follows: TGTGCCAGCAGATCGGGCTCTCCTGAAGCTTTCTTT. Translation: CASRSGSPEAFF.

This clonotype has a count of ten or more. The chain recombines TRBV12-3 or TRBV12-4 with TRBJ2-7; 8 nucleotides align to TRBD2. The CDR3 contains 14 residues. The V and J ends lost 3 bases and 6 bases, in that order; junction bases with no gene match: 7. Written as DNA, the CDR3 is TGTGCCAGCAGTTTCGGGGCGGGAGGATTCGAGCAGTACTTC. This gives the protein CASSFGAGGFEQYF.

In its sample, this clonotype was seen a few times. The rearrangement links TRBV4-1 to TRBJ2-7, with D possibly TRBD2 on 5 matching bases. CDR1 is MGHRA and CDR2 is YSYEKL in the germline V gene. This CDR3 comprises 15 residues. V lost 2 bases and J 2 bases, leaving 13 bases between the germline ends. The CDR3 region has the DNA TGCGCCAGCAGCCAATCAAGGACTTCCCCCTACGAGCAGTACTTC. It encodes CASSQSRTSPYEQYF.

The sample holds a few counts of this clonotype. This sequence joins TRBV5-1 and TRBJ2-3, with TRBD2 matching 15 bases. Germline loops: CDR1 SGHRS, CDR2 YFSETQ. CDR3 length: 18 residues. Losses at the gene ends were 3 bases for V and 1 base for J; bases not matched to a gene: 6. This CDR3 is CASSSSGLAGGGTDTQYF. The CDR3 nucleotides read TGCGCCAGCAGCTCATCGGGACTAGCGGGGGGCGGCACAGATACGCAGTATTTT.

This chain joins TRBV3-1 and TRBJ2-1; 11 nucleotides match TRBD2. V trimming: 4 bases; J trimming: 4 bases; junction bases outside the gene matches: 9. CDR3 length equals 17 residues. Germline CDR1 and CDR2: LGHDT and YNNKEL (reference sequence). This CDR3 is CASSPIRLAGFYNEQFF. Here the CDR3 DNA reads TGTGCCAGCAGCCCTATAAGACTAGCGGGGTTTTACAATGAGCAGTTCTTC.

This clonotype was counted between two and nine times. V is TRBV2 and J is TRBJ1-2; D remains unclear. Trimming cost V 6 bases and J 4 bases, with 15 bases left between them. CDR1 SNHLY and CDR2 FYNNEI come from the germline V gene. This CDR3 is built from 14 residues. The CDR3 region has the DNA TGTGCCAGCAGCCCCCGACCTGAAACCTATGGCTACACCTTC. The encoded protein is CASSPRPETYGYTF.

This clonotype was counted ten times or more. The junction and the germline gene differ at one end; a read error may be behind it. This chain connects TRBV29-1 to TRBJ1-2, with 9 bases identical to TRBD1. Germline CDR1 reads SQVTM; CDR2 reads ANQGSEA. CDR3 length: 12 residues. DNA for the CDR3: TGCAGCGTTGCTACAGGGGGCAGATCTCCCTCCTTC. Amino acid sequence: CSVATGGRSPSF.

The sample holds a few counts of this clonotype. The rearrangement uses TRBV9 and TRBJ1-1; no clear D gene. Trimming removed 1 base from V and 8 bases from J, with 9 bases in between. The CDR3 extends over 12 amino acids. Germline CDR1 reads SGDLS; CDR2 reads YYNGEE. The CDR3: CASSVSPPEAFF. CDR3 in DNA: TGTGCCAGCAGCGTATCACCGCCCGAAGCTTTCTTT.

This clonotype was recorded at least ten times. This rearrangement joins TRBV12-3 or TRBV12-4 to TRBJ2-5; 7 bases align to TRBD1. Trimming at V came to 2 bases and at J to 3 bases, leaving 3 bases not matched to a gene. This CDR3 region has 14 residues. CDR3: CASSLWDSEETQYF. CDR3 coding DNA: TGTGCCAGCAGTTTATGGGACAGCGAAGAGACCCAGTACTTC.

This clonotype was seen more than once but under ten times. The chain employs TRBV9 and TRBJ2-7; TRBD2 might be the D (5 bases). Trimming shortened V by 0 bases and J by 4 bases, and 5 bases separated the two germline ends. Germline V CDR1 and CDR2: SGDLS, YYNGEE. The CDR3 is 12 residues long. The CDR3 nucleotides read TGTGCCAGCAGCGTAGGGGAGTACGAGCAGTACTTC. Amino acid sequence: CASSVGEYEQYF.

V is TRBV7-9 and J is TRBJ2-1; D is unclear. The CDR3 loop spans 12 amino acids. Trimming stripped 7 bases from V and 8 bases from J, with 12 bases between. In germline, CDR1 is SEHNR, CDR2 FQNEAQ (reference sequence). CDR3 nucleotides: TGTGCCAGCAAGCGCCTTACGGATGAGCAGTTCTTC. This gives the protein CASKRLTDEQFF.

Only a few counts were recorded for this clonotype. The chain employs TRBV2 and TRBJ2-2; D not resolved. The ends were cut back, 2 bases at V and 0 bases at J, with 7 bases in the middle. Looked up from germline, CDR1 is SNHLY and CDR2 is FYNNEI. There are 15 residues in the CDR3. This CDR3 is CASSEYRTNTGELFF. The CDR3 bases are TGTGCCAGCAGTGAATACCGGACGAACACCGGGGAGCTGTTTTTT.